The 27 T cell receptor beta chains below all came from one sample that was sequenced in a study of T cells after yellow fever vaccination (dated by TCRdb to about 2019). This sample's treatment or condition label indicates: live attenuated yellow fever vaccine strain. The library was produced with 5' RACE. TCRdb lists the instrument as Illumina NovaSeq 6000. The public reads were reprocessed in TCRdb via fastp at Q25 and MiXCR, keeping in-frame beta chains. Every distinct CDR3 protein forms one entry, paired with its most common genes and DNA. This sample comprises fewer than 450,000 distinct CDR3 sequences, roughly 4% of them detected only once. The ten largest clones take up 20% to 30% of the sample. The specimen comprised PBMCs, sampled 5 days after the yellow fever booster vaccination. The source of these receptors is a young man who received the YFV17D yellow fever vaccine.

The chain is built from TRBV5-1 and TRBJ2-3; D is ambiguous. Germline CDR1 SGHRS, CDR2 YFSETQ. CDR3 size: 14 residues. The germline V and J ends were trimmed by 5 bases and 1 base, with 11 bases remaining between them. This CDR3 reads CASSAQPGTDTQYF. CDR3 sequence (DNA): TGCGCCAGCAGTGCCCAGCCGGGCACAGATACGCAGTATTTT.

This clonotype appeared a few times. In DNA, the CDR3 is TGTGCCACCCCAGGCTTAGGTGTCGGGGGGCGCAACTATGGCTACACCTTC. This translates into CATPGLGVGGRNYGYTF. The gene calls are TRBV28 and TRBJ1-2; D is possibly TRBD1 (6 bases). This CDR3 region has 17 residues. Germline lookup yields CDR1 MDHEN and CDR2 SYDVKM. Trimming shortened V by 10 bases and J by 2 bases, and 26 bases separated the two germline ends.

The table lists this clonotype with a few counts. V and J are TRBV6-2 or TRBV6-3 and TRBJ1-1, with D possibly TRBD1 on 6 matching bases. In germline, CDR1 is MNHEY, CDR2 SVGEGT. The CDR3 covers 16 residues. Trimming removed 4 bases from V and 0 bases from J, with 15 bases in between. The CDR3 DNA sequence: TGTGCCAGCAGTTTGGGTCTGGGGGACATGAACACTGAAGCTTTCTTT. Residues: CASSLGLGDMNTEAFF.

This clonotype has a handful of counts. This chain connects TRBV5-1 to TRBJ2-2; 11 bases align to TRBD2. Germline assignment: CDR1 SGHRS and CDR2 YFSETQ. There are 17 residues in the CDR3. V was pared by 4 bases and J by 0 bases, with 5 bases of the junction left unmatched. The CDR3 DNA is TGCGCCAGCAGCCCGGAACTAGCGGGGGCGAACACCGGGGAGCTGTTTTTT. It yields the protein CASSPELAGANTGELFF.

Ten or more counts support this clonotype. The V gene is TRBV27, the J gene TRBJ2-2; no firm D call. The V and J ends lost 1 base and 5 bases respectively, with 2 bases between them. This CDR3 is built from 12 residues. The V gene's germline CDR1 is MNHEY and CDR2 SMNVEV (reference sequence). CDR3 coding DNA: TGTGCCAGCAGTTTATTGACCGGGGAGCTGTTTTTT. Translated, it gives CASSLLTGELFF.

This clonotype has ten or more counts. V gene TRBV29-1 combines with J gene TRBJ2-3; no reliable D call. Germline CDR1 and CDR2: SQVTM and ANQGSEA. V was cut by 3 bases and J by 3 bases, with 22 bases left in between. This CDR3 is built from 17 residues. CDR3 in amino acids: CSVEGLPRVPLTDTQYF. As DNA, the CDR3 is TGCAGCGTTGAGGGCCTCCCCCGGGTGCCCTTAACAGATACGCAGTATTTT.

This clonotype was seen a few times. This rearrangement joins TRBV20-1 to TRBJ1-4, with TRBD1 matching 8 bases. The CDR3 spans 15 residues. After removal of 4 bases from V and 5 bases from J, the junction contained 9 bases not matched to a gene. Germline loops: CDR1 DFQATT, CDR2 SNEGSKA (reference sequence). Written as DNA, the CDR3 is TGCAGTGCTACCCGCTCAGGGGGCGACAATGAAAAACTGTTTTTT. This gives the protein CSATRSGGDNEKLFF.

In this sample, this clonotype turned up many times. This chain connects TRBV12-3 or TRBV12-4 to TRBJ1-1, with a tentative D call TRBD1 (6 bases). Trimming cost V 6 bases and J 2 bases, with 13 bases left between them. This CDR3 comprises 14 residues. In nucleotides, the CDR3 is TGTGCCAGCAGCGCCGGGACAAGAAACACTGAAGCTTTCTTT. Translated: CASSAGTRNTEAFF.

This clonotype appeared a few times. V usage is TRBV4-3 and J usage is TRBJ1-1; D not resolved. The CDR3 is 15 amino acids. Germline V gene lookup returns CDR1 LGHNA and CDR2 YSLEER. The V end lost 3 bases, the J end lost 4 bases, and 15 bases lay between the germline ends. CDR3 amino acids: CASSHAALRSTEAFF. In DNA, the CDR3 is TGCGCCAGCAGCCACGCTGCTCTCAGGAGCACTGAAGCTTTCTTT.

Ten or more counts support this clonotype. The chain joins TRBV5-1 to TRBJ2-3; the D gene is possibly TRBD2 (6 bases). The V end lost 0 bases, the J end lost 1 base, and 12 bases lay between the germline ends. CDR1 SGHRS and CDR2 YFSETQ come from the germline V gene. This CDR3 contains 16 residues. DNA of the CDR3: TGCGCCAGCAGCTTGGTTGTGCGGGGAGGCACAGATACGCAGTATTTT. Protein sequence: CASSLVVRGGTDTQYF.

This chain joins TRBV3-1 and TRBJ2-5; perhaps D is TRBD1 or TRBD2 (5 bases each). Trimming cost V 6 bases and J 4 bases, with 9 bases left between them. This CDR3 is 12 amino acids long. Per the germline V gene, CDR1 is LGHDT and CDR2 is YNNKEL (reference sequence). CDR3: CASRGVPETQYF. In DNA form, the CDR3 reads TGTGCCAGCAGGGGGGTCCCAGAGACCCAGTACTTC.

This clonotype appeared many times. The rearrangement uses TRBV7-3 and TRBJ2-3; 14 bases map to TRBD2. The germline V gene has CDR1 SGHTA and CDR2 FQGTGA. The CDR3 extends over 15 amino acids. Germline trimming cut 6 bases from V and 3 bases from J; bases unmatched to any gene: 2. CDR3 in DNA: TGTGCCAGCAGACGGACTAGCGGGGGGACAGATACGCAGTATTTT. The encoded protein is CASRRTSGGTDTQYF.

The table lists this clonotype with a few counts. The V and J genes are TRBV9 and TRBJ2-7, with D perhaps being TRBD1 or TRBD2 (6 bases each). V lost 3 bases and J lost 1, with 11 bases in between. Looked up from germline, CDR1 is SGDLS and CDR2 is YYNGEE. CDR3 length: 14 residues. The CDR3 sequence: CASSGGAGSYEQYF. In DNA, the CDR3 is TGTGCCAGCAGCGGGGGGGCAGGGTCCTACGAGCAGTACTTC.

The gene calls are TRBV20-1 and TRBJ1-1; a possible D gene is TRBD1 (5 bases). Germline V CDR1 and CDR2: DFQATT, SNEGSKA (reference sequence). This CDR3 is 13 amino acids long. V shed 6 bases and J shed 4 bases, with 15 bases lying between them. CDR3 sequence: CSAYPGGSTEAFF. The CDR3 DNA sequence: TGCAGTGCCTATCCGGGGGGGAGCACTGAAGCTTTCTTT.

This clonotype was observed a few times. The CDR3 DNA reads TGTGCCAGCAGTCCCCGGGACAGCTTGGATACGCAGTATTTT. It encodes CASSPRDSLDTQYF. The chain recombines TRBV28 with TRBJ2-3, with 7 bases lining up with TRBD1. This CDR3 spans 14 amino acids. Germline CDR1 MDHEN, CDR2 SYDVKM. V trimming: 5 bases; J trimming: 6 bases; junction bases outside the gene matches: 8.

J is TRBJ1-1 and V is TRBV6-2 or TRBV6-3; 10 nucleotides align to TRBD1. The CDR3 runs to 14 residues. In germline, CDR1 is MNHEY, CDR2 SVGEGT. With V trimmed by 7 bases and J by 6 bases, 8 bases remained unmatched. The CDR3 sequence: CASNTGTGVSEAFF. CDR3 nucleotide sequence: TGTGCCAGCAATACAGGGACAGGGGTTTCTGAAGCTTTCTTT.

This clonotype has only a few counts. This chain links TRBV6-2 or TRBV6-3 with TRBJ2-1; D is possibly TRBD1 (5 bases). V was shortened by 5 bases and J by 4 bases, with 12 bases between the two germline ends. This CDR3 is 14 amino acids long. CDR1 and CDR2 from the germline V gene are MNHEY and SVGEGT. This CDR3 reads CASSRTQYYNEQFF. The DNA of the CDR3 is TGTGCCAGCAGTCGGACACAATATTACAATGAGCAGTTCTTC.

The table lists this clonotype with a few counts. The CDR3 coding sequence is TGTGCCAGCAGCTCCCCGGGTCCCCGGAATGAAAAACTGTTTTTT. Translation: CASSSPGPRNEKLFF. This chain connects TRBV7-9 to TRBJ1-4; D ambiguous. The CDR3 loop spans 15 amino acids. V lost 4 bases and J 5 bases, leaving 14 bases between the germline ends. The V gene's germline CDR1 is SEHNR and CDR2 FQNEAQ (reference sequence).

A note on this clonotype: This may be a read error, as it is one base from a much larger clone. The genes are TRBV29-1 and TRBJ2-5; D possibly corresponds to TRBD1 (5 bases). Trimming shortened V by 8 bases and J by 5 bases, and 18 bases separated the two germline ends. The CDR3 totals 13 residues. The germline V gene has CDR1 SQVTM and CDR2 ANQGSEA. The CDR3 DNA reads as TGCAGCCTTGGACACCAGTATAGCGAGACCCAGTACTTC. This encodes CSLGHQYSETQYF.

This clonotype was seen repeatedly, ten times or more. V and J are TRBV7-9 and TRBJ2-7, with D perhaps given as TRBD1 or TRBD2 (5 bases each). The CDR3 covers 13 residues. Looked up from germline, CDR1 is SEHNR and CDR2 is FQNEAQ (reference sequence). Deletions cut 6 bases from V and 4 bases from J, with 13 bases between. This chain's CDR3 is CASRLDSEYEQYV. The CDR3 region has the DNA TGTGCCAGCAGACTAGACAGTGAGTACGAGCAGTACGTC.

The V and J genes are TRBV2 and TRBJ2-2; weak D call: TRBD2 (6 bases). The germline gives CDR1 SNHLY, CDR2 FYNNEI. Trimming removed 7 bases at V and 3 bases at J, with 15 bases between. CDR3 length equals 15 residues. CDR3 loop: CASIGGDVDTGELFF. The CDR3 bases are TGTGCCAGCATTGGAGGGGATGTGGACACCGGGGAGCTGTTTTTT.

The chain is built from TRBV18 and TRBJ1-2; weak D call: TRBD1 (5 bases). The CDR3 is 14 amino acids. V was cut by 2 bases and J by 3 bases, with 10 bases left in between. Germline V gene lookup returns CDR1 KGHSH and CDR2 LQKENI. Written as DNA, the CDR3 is TGTGCCAGCTCACCAGAGGGGATATACTATGGCTACACCTTC. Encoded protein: CASSPEGIYYGYTF.

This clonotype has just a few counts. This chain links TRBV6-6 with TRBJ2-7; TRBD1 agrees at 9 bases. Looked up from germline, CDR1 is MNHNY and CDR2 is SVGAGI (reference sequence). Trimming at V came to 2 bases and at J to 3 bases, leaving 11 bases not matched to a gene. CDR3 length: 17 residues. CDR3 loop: CASSYGYRTGVRYEQYV. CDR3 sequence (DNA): TGTGCCAGCAGTTACGGCTACCGGACAGGGGTCCGCTACGAGCAGTACGTC.

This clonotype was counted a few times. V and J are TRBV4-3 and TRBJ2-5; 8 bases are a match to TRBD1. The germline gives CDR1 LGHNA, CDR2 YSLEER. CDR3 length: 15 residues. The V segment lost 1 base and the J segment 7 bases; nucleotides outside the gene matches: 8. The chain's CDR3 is CASSQVTGEFVTQYF. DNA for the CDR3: TGCGCCAGCAGCCAAGTGACAGGGGAATTCGTGACCCAGTACTTC.

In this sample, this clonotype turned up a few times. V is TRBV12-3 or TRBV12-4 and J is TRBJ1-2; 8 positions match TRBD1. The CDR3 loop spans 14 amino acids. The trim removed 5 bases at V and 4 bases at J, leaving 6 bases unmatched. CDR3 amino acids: CASSLGQVFYGYTF. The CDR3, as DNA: TGTGCCAGCAGTCTGGGACAGGTATTCTATGGCTACACCTTC.

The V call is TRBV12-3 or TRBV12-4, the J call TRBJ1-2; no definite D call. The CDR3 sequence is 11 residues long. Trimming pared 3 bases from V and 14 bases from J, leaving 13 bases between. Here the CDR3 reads CASSLGAPGTF. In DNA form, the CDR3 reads TGTGCCAGCAGTTTGGGCGCACCGGGTACCTTC.

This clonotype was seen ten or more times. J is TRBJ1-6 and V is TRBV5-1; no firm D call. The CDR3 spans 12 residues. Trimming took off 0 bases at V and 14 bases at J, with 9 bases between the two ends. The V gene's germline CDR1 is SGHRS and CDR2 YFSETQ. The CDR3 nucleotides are TGCGCCAGCAGCTTGGCTGGGGATTCCCTCCACTTT. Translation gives CASSLAGDSLHF. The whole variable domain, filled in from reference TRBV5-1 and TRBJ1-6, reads KAGVTQTPRYLIKTRGQQVTLSCSPISGHRSVSWYQQTPGQGLQFLFEYFSETQRNKGNFPGRFSGRQFSNSRSEMNVSTLELGDSALYLCASSLAGDSLHFGNGTRLTVT.